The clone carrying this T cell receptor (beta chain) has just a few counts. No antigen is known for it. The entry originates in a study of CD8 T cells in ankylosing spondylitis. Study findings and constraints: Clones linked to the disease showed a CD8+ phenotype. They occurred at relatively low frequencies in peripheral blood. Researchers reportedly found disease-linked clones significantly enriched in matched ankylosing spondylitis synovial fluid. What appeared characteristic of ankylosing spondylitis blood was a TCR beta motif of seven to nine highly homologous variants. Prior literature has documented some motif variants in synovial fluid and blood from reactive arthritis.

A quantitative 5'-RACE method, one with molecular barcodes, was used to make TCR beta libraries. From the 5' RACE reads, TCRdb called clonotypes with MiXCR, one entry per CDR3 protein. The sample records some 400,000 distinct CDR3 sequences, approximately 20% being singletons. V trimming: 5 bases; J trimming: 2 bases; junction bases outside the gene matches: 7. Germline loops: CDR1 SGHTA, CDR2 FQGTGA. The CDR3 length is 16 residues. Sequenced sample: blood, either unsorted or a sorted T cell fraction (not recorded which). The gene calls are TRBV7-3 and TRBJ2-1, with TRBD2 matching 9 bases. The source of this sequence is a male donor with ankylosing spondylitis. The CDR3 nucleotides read TGTGCCAGCAGCCCGACTAGCGGACCCGCCTACAATGAGCAGTTCTTC. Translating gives CASSPTSGPAYNEQFF.